The 8 T cell receptor beta chains listed next were all sequenced from one sample in a study of blood T cell repertoires in COVID-19. The table came from immunoSEQ multiplex PCR; TCRdb's copy has only in-frame clones and leaves some out. This table holds roughly 64,000 clones, around 80% found once. The sequencing input was peripheral blood. The receptors originated from a human donor in a cohort sampled during active COVID-19.

The chain uses TRBV6-5 and TRBJ2-3; 13 nucleotides match TRBD2. The germline V gene has CDR1 MNHEY and CDR2 SVGAGI. Trimming removed 6 bases from V and 14 bases from J; junction bases left unmatched: 8. The CDR3 loop spans 13 amino acids. This chain's CDR3 is CASRPGLAGVMYF. Written as DNA, the CDR3 is TGTGCCAGCAGGCCCGGACTAGCGGGGGTAATGTATTTT.

The CDR3, as DNA: TGCGCCAGCAGACAAGATAGGGACAGGGGGGCTGAGAAACTGTTTTTT. Amino acids: CASRQDRDRGAEKLFF. V is TRBV10-2 and J is TRBJ1-4; 11 bases map to TRBD1. The CDR3 extends over 16 amino acids. Germline V CDR1 and CDR2: WSHSY, SAAADI. Trimming removed 6 bases from V and 11 bases from J; junction bases left unmatched: 14.

This clone turned up a few times. The chain is built from TRBV14 and TRBJ1-1; D gene unclear. Trimming took off 0 bases at V and 10 bases at J, with 9 bases between the two ends. Germline CDR1 reads SGHDN; CDR2 reads FVKESK. The CDR3 is 12 amino acids. The CDR3 region has the DNA TGTGCCAGCAGCCAAGATGAGGGTGGAGCTTTCTTT. It yields the protein CASSQDEGGAFF.

V is TRBV3-1 (or the pseudogene TRBV3-2) and J is TRBJ2-5, with D perhaps matching TRBD2 (7 bases). The germline V and J ends were trimmed by 4 bases and 1 base, with 13 bases remaining between them. Looked up from germline, CDR1 is LGHDT and CDR2 is YNNKEL (reference sequence). The CDR3 consists of 15 residues. The CDR3 DNA sequence: TGTGCCAGCAGCCCCTTTAGGGGGGGCCAAGAGACCCAGTACTTC. It encodes CASSPFRGGQETQYF.

J is TRBJ1-5 and V is TRBV9, with D perhaps matching TRBD1 (6 bases). From germline, CDR1 is SGDLS and CDR2 YYNGEE. The CDR3 has 14 amino acids. V lost 4 bases, J lost 0 bases, and 8 bases lay in between. Written as DNA, the CDR3 is TGTGCCAGCAGCACAGGGACTAGCAATCAGCCCCAGCATTTT. It codes for CASSTGTSNQPQHF.

This clone has more than one count but fewer than ten. V and J are TRBV4-2 and TRBJ2-2; 8 bases line up with TRBD2. CDR1 is LGHNA and CDR2 is YNFKEQ in the germline V gene. This CDR3 contains 16 residues. Trimming removed 4 bases from V and 5 bases from J; junction bases left unmatched: 9. CDR3 DNA: TGTGCCAGCAGCCCCCCTTTAGCGGGGCTAACCGGGGAGCTGTTTTTT. Translated: CASSPPLAGLTGELFF.

The chain carries TRBV27 and TRBJ2-5; D perhaps matches TRBD2 (5 bases). The CDR3 is 16 amino acids. V gave up 5 bases and J gave up 1 base, with 17 bases separating them. Germline assignment: CDR1 MNHEY and CDR2 SMNVEV (reference sequence). The CDR3 loop is CASSPQIPGVQETQYF. For the CDR3, the DNA is TGTGCCAGCAGTCCTCAGATTCCCGGGGTCCAAGAGACCCAGTACTTC.

V usage is TRBV7-9 and J usage is TRBJ2-2; 8 bases align to TRBD1. Unmatched junction bases numbered 3, after V lost 5 bases and J lost 1 base. CDR3 length equals 15 residues. The germline gives CDR1 SEHNR, CDR2 FQNEAQ (reference sequence). CDR3 coding DNA: TGTGCCAGCAGCCCCGGGACAGGGAACACCGGGGAGCTGTTTTTT. Residues: CASSPGTGNTGELFF.